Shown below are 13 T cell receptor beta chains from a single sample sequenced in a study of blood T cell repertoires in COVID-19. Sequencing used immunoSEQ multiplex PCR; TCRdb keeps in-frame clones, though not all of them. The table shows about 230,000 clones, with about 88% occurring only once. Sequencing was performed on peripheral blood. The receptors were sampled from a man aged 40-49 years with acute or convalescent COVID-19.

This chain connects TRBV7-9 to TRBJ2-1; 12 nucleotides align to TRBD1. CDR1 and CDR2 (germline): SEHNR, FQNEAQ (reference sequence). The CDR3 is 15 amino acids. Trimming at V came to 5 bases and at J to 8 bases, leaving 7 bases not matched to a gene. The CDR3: CASSPGQGAKDEQFF. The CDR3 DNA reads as TGTGCCAGCAGCCCGGGACAGGGGGCGAAGGATGAGCAGTTCTTC.

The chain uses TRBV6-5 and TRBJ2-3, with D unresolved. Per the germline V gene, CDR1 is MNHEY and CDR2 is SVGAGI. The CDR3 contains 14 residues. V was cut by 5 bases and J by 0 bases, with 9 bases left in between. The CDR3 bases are TGTGCCAGCAGTCCCAGATCTAGCACAGATACGCAGTATTTT. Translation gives CASSPRSSTDTQYF.

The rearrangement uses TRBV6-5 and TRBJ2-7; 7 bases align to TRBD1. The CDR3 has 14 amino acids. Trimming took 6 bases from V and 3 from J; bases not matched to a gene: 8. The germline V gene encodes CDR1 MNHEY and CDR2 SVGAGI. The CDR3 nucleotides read TGTGCCAGCAGCGCGACAGGGAACCTCTACGAGCAGTACTTC. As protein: CASSATGNLYEQYF.

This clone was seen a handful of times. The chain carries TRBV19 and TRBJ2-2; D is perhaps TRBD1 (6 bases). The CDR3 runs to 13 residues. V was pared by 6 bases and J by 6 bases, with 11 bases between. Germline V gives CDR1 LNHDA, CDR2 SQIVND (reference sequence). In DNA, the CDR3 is TGTGCCAGTAGGAATGCAGGGGCCGGGGAGCTGTTTTTT. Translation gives CASRNAGAGELFF.

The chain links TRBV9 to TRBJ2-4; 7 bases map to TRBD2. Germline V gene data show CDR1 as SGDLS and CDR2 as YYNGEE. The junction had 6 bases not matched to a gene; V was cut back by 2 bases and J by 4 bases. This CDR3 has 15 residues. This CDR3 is CASSVGGGGKNIQYF. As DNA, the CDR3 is TGTGCCAGCAGCGTGGGCGGGGGTGGTAAAAACATTCAGTACTTC.

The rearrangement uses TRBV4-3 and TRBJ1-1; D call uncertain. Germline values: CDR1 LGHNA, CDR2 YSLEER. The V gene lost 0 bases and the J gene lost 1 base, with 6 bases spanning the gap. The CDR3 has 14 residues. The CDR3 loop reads CASSQDTGNTEAFF. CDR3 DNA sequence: TGCGCCAGCAGCCAAGATACTGGGAACACTGAAGCTTTCTTT.

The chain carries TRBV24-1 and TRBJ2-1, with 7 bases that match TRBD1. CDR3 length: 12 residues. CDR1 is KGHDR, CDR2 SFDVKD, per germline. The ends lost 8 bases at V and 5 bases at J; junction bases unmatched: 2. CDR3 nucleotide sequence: TGTGCCACCAACGGACAGGACAATGAGCAGTTCTTC. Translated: CATNGQDNEQFF.

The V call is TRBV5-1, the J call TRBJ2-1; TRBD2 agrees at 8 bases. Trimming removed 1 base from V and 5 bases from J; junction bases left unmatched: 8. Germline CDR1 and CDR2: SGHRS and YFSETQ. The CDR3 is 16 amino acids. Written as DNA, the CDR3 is TGCGCCAGCAGCTTGAGTCCGAGCGGGGGTCACAATGAGCAGTTCTTC. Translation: CASSLSPSGGHNEQFF.

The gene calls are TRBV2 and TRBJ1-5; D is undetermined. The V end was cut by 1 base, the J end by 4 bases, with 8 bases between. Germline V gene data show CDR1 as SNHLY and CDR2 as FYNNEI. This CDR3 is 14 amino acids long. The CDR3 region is CASSEGAGNQPQHF. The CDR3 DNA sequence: TGTGCCAGCAGTGAAGGGGCAGGAAATCAGCCCCAGCATTTT.

The CDR3 loop reads CASNGQGAGQPQHF. The CDR3 coding sequence is TGTGCCAGCAACGGACAGGGGGCCGGGCAGCCCCAGCATTTT. The chain uses TRBV2 and TRBJ1-5; 11 nucleotides line up with TRBD1. The trim removed 7 bases at V and 7 bases at J, leaving 6 bases unmatched. The CDR3 contains 14 residues. The germline V gene has CDR1 SNHLY and CDR2 FYNNEI.

The CDR3 sequence is CASSLAPERNQPQHF. The DNA of the CDR3 is TGTGCCAGCAGCTTAGCGCCAGAAAGAAATCAGCCCCAGCATTTT. V is TRBV7-8 and J is TRBJ1-5; no reliable D call. CDR3 size: 15 residues. With 0 bases removed from V and 4 bases from J, the gap between germline ends came to 10 bases. Per germline, CDR1 SGHVS and CDR2 FQNEAQ.

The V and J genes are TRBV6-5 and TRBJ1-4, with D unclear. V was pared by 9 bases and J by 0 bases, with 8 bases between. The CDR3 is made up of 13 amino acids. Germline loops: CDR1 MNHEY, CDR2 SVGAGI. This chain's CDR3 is CASTRATNEKLFF. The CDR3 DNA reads TGTGCCAGTACACGGGCAACTAATGAAAAACTGTTTTTT.

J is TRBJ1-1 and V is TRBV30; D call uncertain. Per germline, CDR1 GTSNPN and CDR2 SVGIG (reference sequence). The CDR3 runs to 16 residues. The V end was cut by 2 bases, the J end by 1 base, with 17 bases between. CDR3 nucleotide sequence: TGTGCCTGGAGTCTCAGGCTCACCAAACAGAACACTGAAGCTTTCTTT. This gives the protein CAWSLRLTKQNTEAFF.